The clone carrying this T cell receptor (beta chain) was seen just once. Its antigen is not known. This sample was included in a study of cytomegalovirus exposure and HLA in healthy donors. Notes on the study in general: In vitro testing confirmed a few CMV-associated chains as specific for CMV antigens.

CDR1 is GTSNPN and CDR2 is SVGIG in the germline V gene (reference sequence). The V and J ends lost 2 bases and 2 bases, in that order; junction bases with no gene match: 5. This CDR3 region has 14 residues. Amplification used 60 Vbeta primers and 13 Jbeta primers. The assay was immunoSEQ multiplex PCR, and TCRdb's table has in-frame clones only and misses some. The data show some 33,000 clones, about 60% seen once. This clonotype originated in a man in his fifties or sixties in good health and CMV-seropositive. The V and J genes are TRBV30 and TRBJ1-2; 7 bases agree with TRBD1. Specimen: PBMCs. The CDR3 coding sequence is TGTGCCTGGAGTCGACAGGGACGGAACTATGGCTACACCTTC. It codes for CAWSRQGRNYGYTF.